This TCR beta chain was captured in a study of blood T cell repertoires in COVID-19. TCRdb's copy holds only in-frame clones and misses some; the assay was immunoSEQ multiplex PCR. This sample yields tens of thousands of clones, of which 87% are seen a single time; 3.6% belongs to the top ten. The CDR3 covers 14 residues. Germline assignment: CDR1 SGHNT and CDR2 YYREEE (reference sequence). Trimming removed 0 bases at V and 4 bases at J, with 7 bases between. The sample comprised peripheral blood. The receptor's source is a middle-aged man with COVID-19, enrolled during active disease. The chain is built from TRBV5-4 and TRBJ1-4; D unresolved. The CDR3 loop reads CASSLGGDNEKLFF. CDR3 in DNA: TGTGCCAGCAGCTTGGGGGGAGATAATGAAAAACTGTTTTTT.